The 18 T cell receptor beta chains given below trace back to one sample, sequenced in a study of Graves' ophthalmopathy and Graves' hyperthyroidism. Amplification from RNA transcripts yielded the TCR beta CDR3 regions. The library came from an HTBI-primed first-round RT-PCR and a second-round multiplex PCR. One entry per CDR3 protein, called by TCRdb with MiXCR from the multiplex PCR reads. The sample has about 400,000 distinct CDR3 sequences, approximately 15% seen once. The sample was peripheral blood. The source of these receptors is a woman younger than 35 with stable Graves' hyperthyroidism.

In this sample, this clonotype turned up many times. The CDR3 coding sequence is TGCGCCAGCAGCTTGGAGTCTTTGGGGGATACTGAAGCTTTCTTT. It yields the protein CASSLESLGDTEAFF. This sequence joins TRBV5-1 and TRBJ1-1, with D possibly being TRBD1 (5 bases). Deletions cut 0 bases from V and 5 bases from J, with 14 bases between. CDR1 SGHRS and CDR2 YFSETQ come from the germline V gene. This CDR3 contains 15 residues.

Many counts were recorded for this clonotype. This sequence joins TRBV11-2 and TRBJ2-7; D not certain. Trimming stripped 0 bases from V and 12 bases from J, with 12 bases between. Per germline, CDR1 SGHAT and CDR2 FQNNGV. The CDR3 is made up of 12 amino acids. DNA of the CDR3: TGTGCCAGCAGCTTAGATCCAGCCGCCTTGTACTTC. It specifies CASSLDPAALYF.

Many counts were recorded for this clonotype. The chain combines TRBV19 with TRBJ1-1; D may be TRBD1 (6 bases). Germline CDR1 LNHDA, CDR2 SQIVND (reference sequence). The CDR3 spans 14 residues. V was shortened by 1 base and J by 8 bases, with 14 bases between the two germline ends. CDR3 DNA: TGTGCCAGTAGTATAGTGACAGGTCGAGTAGAAGCTTTCTTT. The encoded protein is CASSIVTGRVEAFF.

This clonotype has at least ten counts. This chain uses TRBV19 with TRBJ1-1; 7 bases line up with TRBD1. The V segment lost 6 bases and the J segment 4 bases; nucleotides outside the gene matches: 8. Germline V lookup: CDR1 LNHDA, CDR2 SQIVND (reference sequence). The CDR3 loop spans 14 amino acids. The CDR3 sequence is CASRGAGGGTEAFF. In DNA, the CDR3 is TGTGCCAGTAGAGGAGCAGGGGGAGGCACTGAAGCTTTCTTT. Together with reference TRBV19 and TRBJ1-1, the CDR3 gives the full variable domain: DGGITQSPKYLFRKEGQNVTLSCEQNLNHDAMYWYRQDPGQGLRLIYYSQIVNDFQKGDIAEGYSVSREKKESFPLTVTSAQKNPTAFYLCASRGAGGGTEAFFGQGTRLTVV.

This clonotype came up many times. CDR3 region: CASSDTFDQPQHF. CDR3 sequence (DNA): TGTGCCAGCAGTGACACCTTCGATCAGCCCCAGCATTTT. The chain joins TRBV6-1 to TRBJ1-5; D not resolved. CDR1 and CDR2 from the germline V gene are MNHNS and SASEGT. CDR3 length equals 13 residues. Trimming took off 3 bases at V and 5 bases at J, with 8 bases between the two ends.

This sequence joins TRBV19 and TRBJ1-2; 9 bases match TRBD1. Germline V gene lookup returns CDR1 LNHDA and CDR2 SQIVND (reference sequence). The CDR3 covers 15 residues. V lost 0 bases and J lost 6; bases outside the gene matches: 5. The CDR3 DNA is TGTGCCAGTAGTATAGAAACAGGGGGCGCGGATGGCTACACCTTC. Translation: CASSIETGGADGYTF.

This chain joins TRBV29-1 and TRBJ1-1; TRBD1 is a possible D gene (5 bases). Per germline, CDR1 SQVTM and CDR2 ANQGSEA. Trimming removed 6 bases at V and 7 bases at J, with 18 bases between. The length of the CDR3 is 13 residues. The CDR3 coding sequence is TGCAGCGTCGAACCCCAAGGGGTCAATGAAGCTTTCTTT. It yields the protein CSVEPQGVNEAFF. The whole variable domain, filled in from reference TRBV29-1 and TRBJ1-1, reads SAVISQKPSRDICQRGTSLTIQCQVDSQVTMMFWYRQQPGQSLTLIATANQGSEATYESGFVIDKFPISRPNLTFSTLTVSNMSPEDSSIYLCSVEPQGVNEAFFGQGTRLTVV.

This clonotype has more than one count but fewer than ten. V and J are TRBV19 and TRBJ1-2; maybe TRBD1 (5 bases). The CDR3 loop spans 13 amino acids. V was pared by 2 bases and J by 6 bases, with 10 bases between. Germline V lookup: CDR1 LNHDA, CDR2 SQIVND (reference sequence). The CDR3: CASSISEGNGYTF. CDR3 nucleotide sequence: TGTGCCAGTAGTATATCGGAGGGGAATGGCTACACCTTC.

At least ten counts were recorded for this clonotype. In nucleotides, the CDR3 is TGTGCCAGCACCTCCGGGGGCGGTTACGAGCAGTACTTC. It specifies CASTSGGGYEQYF. The rearrangement uses TRBV12-3 or TRBV12-4 and TRBJ2-7, with D perhaps matching TRBD1 or TRBD2 (6 bases each). The CDR3 has 13 amino acids. V lost 7 bases, J lost 4 bases, and 14 bases lay in between.

This clonotype was seen a handful of times. This rearrangement joins TRBV14 to TRBJ2-7; 11 nucleotides match TRBD2. The CDR3 runs 16 residues. Germline lookup yields CDR1 SGHDN and CDR2 FVKESK. V lost 1 base, J lost 1 base, and 3 bases stayed unmatched. In nucleotides, the CDR3 is TGTGCCAGCAGCCAAGTTCTAGCGGGGGGTTCCTACGAGCAGTACTTC. Its protein product is CASSQVLAGGSYEQYF.

This clonotype was observed many times. The rearrangement links TRBV20-1 to TRBJ1-2; 8 nucleotides match TRBD1. Germline trimming cut 6 bases from V and 2 bases from J; bases unmatched to any gene: 5. The germline V gene has CDR1 DFQATT and CDR2 SNEGSKA (reference sequence). The CDR3 contains 13 residues. The CDR3 nucleotides read TGCAGTGCCGACAGACAGGGGAACTATGGCTACACCTTC. Its protein is CSADRQGNYGYTF.

This clonotype appeared many times. The chain recombines TRBV6-1 with TRBJ2-4; 7 nucleotides match TRBD1. The CDR3 consists of 14 residues. In germline, CDR1 is MNHNS, CDR2 SASEGT. J lost 7 bases, V lost 6 bases, and 9 bases had no gene match. CDR3 loop: CASRAEDRRNIQYF. The DNA for the CDR3 is TGTGCCAGCAGAGCCGAGGACAGGCGGAACATTCAGTACTTC.

This clonotype was seen at least ten times. This chain links TRBV12-3 or TRBV12-4 with TRBJ1-6; D not certain. V was shortened by 2 bases and J by 10 bases, with 12 bases between the two germline ends. This CDR3 contains 14 residues. The CDR3 sequence is CASSLSGPNSPLHF. CDR3 bases: TGTGCCAGCAGTTTAAGCGGGCCGAACTCACCCCTCCACTTT.

This chain uses TRBV12-5 with TRBJ2-7; D remains ambiguous. Per germline, CDR1 LGHNT and CDR2 FRNRAP. Trimming removed 7 bases from V and 3 bases from J, with 13 bases in between. This CDR3 is 13 amino acids long. The CDR3 DNA sequence: TGTGCTAGTGCCCGACCTCTTAGCTACGAGCAGTACTTC. Translating it yields CASARPLSYEQYF.

This clonotype was picked up one time. Just one base apart from a much larger clone, this may be a read error. The V and J genes are TRBV29-1 and TRBJ1-5; TRBD1 matches at 8 bases. The CDR3 totals 13 residues. The V gene's germline CDR1 is SQVTM and CDR2 ANQGSEA. CDR3 amino acids: CSVQGDSNQPQRF. CDR3 sequence (DNA): TGCAGCGTACAGGGGGATAGCAATCAGCCCCAGCGTTTT.

This clonotype was found a few times. The chain is built from TRBV11-2 and TRBJ2-2; no firm D call. Germline values: CDR1 SGHAT, CDR2 FQNNGV. This CDR3 is built from 15 residues. The germline V and J ends were trimmed by 1 base and 4 bases, with 10 bases remaining between them. CDR3 residues: CASSLGVVSTGELFF. The CDR3 DNA reads as TGTGCCAGCAGCTTAGGGGTAGTGTCCACCGGGGAGCTGTTTTTT.

This clonotype was recorded a few times. The chain employs TRBV6-1 and TRBJ2-5; D is unclear. Germline values: CDR1 MNHNS, CDR2 SASEGT. V lost 10 bases, J lost 2 bases, and 14 bases lay in between. CDR3 length equals 13 residues. The CDR3 bases are TGTGCCACCTCCATGGGCCTGCAAGAGACCCAGTACTTC. Translating gives CATSMGLQETQYF.

Regarding this clonotype: Its ends do not fully match the called genes, so a read error is possible. The rearrangement uses TRBV7-3 and TRBJ1-1; D not resolved. Per the germline V gene, CDR1 is SGHTA and CDR2 is FQGTGA. This CDR3 is built from 15 residues. The DNA for the CDR3 is TGTGCCATCAGCTTAACGGGAGGTATGAACACTGAAGCTTTCTTT. It translates to CAISLTGGMNTEAFF. Variable domain in full (rest from reference TRBV7-3 and TRBJ1-1): GAGVSQTPSNKVTEKGKYVELRCDPISGHTALYWYRQSLGQGPEFLIYFQGTGAADDSGLPNDRFFAVRPEGSVSTLKIQRTERGDSAVYLCAISLTGGMNTEAFFGQGTRLTVV.